Below, 29 T cell receptor beta chains from the same sample are listed, as sequenced in a study of T cells in Graves' hyperthyroidism and ophthalmopathy. RNA transcripts served as the template for amplifying TCR beta CDR3 regions. TCR CDR3 regions were first amplified by RT-PCR with HTBI primers. TCRdb re-derived calls from the multiplex PCR reads in MiXCR, one entry per CDR3 protein. The table includes about 710,000 distinct CDR3 sequences, 16% detected once. Sequencing input: blood. The receptors here all came from a man between 18 and 29 years old with Graves' hyperthyroidism.

The V gene is TRBV5-1, the J gene TRBJ2-3; 7 bases line up with TRBD1. The CDR3 is 15 residues long. The junction had 8 bases not matched to a gene; V was cut back by 5 bases and J by 2 bases. Germline CDR1 and CDR2: SGHRS and YFSETQ. CDR3 nucleotide sequence: TGCGCCAGCAGTAATCCAGGGGGTTTCACAGATACGCAGTATTTT. The encoded protein is CASSNPGGFTDTQYF.

This clonotype was seen many times. The V and J genes are TRBV28 and TRBJ2-5, with D hard to call. With 3 bases removed from V and 1 base from J, the gap between germline ends came to 6 bases. The CDR3 spans 13 residues. CDR1 MDHEN and CDR2 SYDVKM come from the germline V gene. CDR3 in amino acids: CASSFRPQETQYF. DNA of the CDR3: TGTGCCAGCAGTTTTAGGCCCCAAGAGACCCAGTACTTC.

This clonotype was picked up a small number of times. The chain combines TRBV11-2 with TRBJ1-1; a weak D match, TRBD1 (6 bases). Trimming stripped 5 bases from V and 4 bases from J, with 17 bases between. This CDR3 is 15 amino acids long. Germline assignment: CDR1 SGHAT and CDR2 FQNNGV. The CDR3 bases are TGTGCCAGCAGCCCAACACGGGGGCACGGCACTGAAGCTTTCTTT. The encoded protein is CASSPTRGHGTEAFF.

The chain couples TRBV20-1 to TRBJ2-3, with D possibly called TRBD1 or TRBD2 (5 bases each). V was clipped by 4 bases and J by 1 base, with 12 bases between them. The CDR3 has 14 amino acids. Per the germline V gene, CDR1 is DFQATT and CDR2 is SNEGSKA (reference sequence). The DNA of the CDR3 is TGCAGTGCTACTTGGGGGAGTCGCACAGATACGCAGTATTTT. It translates to CSATWGSRTDTQYF.

This clonotype showed up many times. The gene calls are TRBV28 and TRBJ1-4, with 8 bases fitting TRBD1. The CDR3 consists of 16 residues. Per germline, CDR1 MDHEN and CDR2 SYDVKM. Trimming cost V 6 bases and J 8 bases; bases outside gene matches: 14. Written as DNA, the CDR3 is TGTGCCAGCAGCTCTCTTGACAGGGGCGTAGACGAAAAACTGTTTTTT. This gives the protein CASSSLDRGVDEKLFF. Filled out from reference TRBV28 and TRBJ1-4, the complete variable domain reads DVKVTQSSRYLVKRTGEKVFLECVQDMDHENMFWYRQDPGLGLRLIYFSYDVKMKEKGDIPEGYSVSREKKERFSLILESASTNQTSMYLCASSSLDRGVDEKLFFGSGTQLSVL.

This clonotype was detected many times. CDR3 nucleotide sequence: TGTGCCAGCAGTTTGAGATCCAACACCGGGGAGCTGTTTTTT. It translates to CASSLRSNTGELFF. The chain has TRBV28 and TRBJ2-2; D is ambiguous. The CDR3 runs 14 residues. The germline V and J ends were trimmed by 3 bases and 2 bases, with 7 bases remaining between them. Germline assignment: CDR1 MDHEN and CDR2 SYDVKM. Drawing the rest from reference TRBV28 and TRBJ2-2, the complete variable domain is DVKVTQSSRYLVKRTGEKVFLECVQDMDHENMFWYRQDPGLGLRLIYFSYDVKMKEKGDIPEGYSVSREKKERFSLILESASTNQTSMYLCASSLRSNTGELFFGEGSRLTVL.

This sequence joins TRBV20-1 and TRBJ1-2, with D perhaps matching TRBD1 (6 bases). This CDR3 contains 13 residues. Germline-derived CDR1 and CDR2 are DFQATT and SNEGSKA (reference sequence). Trimming removed 1 base at V and 7 bases at J, with 13 bases between. The CDR3 nucleotides are TGCAGTGCTAGAGTCGGAGGGGGTAGTGGCTACACCTTC. Translated, it gives CSARVGGGSGYTF.

This clonotype was counted at least ten times. The CDR3 is CASSTYGEKLFF. The CDR3 DNA reads as TGTGCCAGCAGTACCTACGGTGAAAAACTGTTTTTT. The chain couples TRBV28 to TRBJ1-4; D unclear. Germline V gene data show CDR1 as MDHEN and CDR2 as SYDVKM. The CDR3 sequence is 12 residues long. V was shortened by 5 bases and J by 7 bases, with 8 bases between the two germline ends. Using reference TRBV28 and TRBJ1-4 for the parts outside the CDR3, the full variable domain is DVKVTQSSRYLVKRTGEKVFLECVQDMDHENMFWYRQDPGLGLRLIYFSYDVKMKEKGDIPEGYSVSREKKERFSLILESASTNQTSMYLCASSTYGEKLFFGSGTQLSVL.

This clonotype was counted ten times or more. The genes are TRBV2 and TRBJ2-1; 10 positions match TRBD1. This CDR3 has 15 residues. CDR1 and CDR2 (germline): SNHLY, FYNNEI. Trimming cost V 9 bases and J 4 bases; bases outside gene matches: 9. The CDR3 reads CASTRTGGGYNEQFF. The CDR3 DNA reads as TGTGCCAGTACACGGACAGGGGGTGGGTACAATGAGCAGTTCTTC.

This clonotype was picked up a small number of times. V usage is TRBV3-1 and J usage is TRBJ1-4; D is undetermined. Germline V gene lookup returns CDR1 LGHDT and CDR2 YNNKEL (reference sequence). The V end lost 3 bases, the J end lost 3 bases, and 14 bases lay between the germline ends. This CDR3 has 16 residues. The CDR3 protein is CASSQNTRRSNEKLFF. The DNA for the CDR3 is TGTGCCAGCAGCCAGAACACTAGGCGGTCTAATGAAAAACTGTTTTTT.

This clonotype was detected ten times or more. The V and J genes are TRBV9 and TRBJ2-3; TRBD2 matches at 10 bases. J lost 6 bases, V lost 3 bases, and 7 bases had no gene match. This CDR3 region has 15 residues. Germline V gene data show CDR1 as SGDLS and CDR2 as YYNGEE. CDR3: CASSAGLAEADTQYF. DNA for the CDR3: TGTGCCAGCAGCGCTGGACTAGCGGAGGCGGATACGCAGTATTTT. The variable domain in full, with the rest retrieved from reference TRBV9 and TRBJ2-3, is DSGVTQTPKHLITATGQRVTLRCSPRSGDLSVYWYQQSLDQGLQFLIQYYNGEERAKGNILERFSAQQFPDLHSELNLSSLELGDSALYFCASSAGLAEADTQYFGPGTRLTVL.

The V and J genes are TRBV9 and TRBJ1-1, with 8 nucleotides matching TRBD1. There are 18 residues in the CDR3. CDR1 is SGDLS, CDR2 YYNGEE, per germline. V was pared by 4 bases and J by 5 bases, with 19 bases of the junction left unmatched. DNA of the CDR3: TGTGCCAGCAGCCCAGGGGGTGGAGACAGGGGAACGAAAACTGAAGCTTTCTTT. As protein: CASSPGGGDRGTKTEAFF.

The rearrangement uses TRBV12-3 or TRBV12-4 and TRBJ2-7; D gene uncertain. The CDR3 runs 14 residues. With 7 bases removed from V and 0 bases from J, the gap between germline ends came to 13 bases. As DNA, the CDR3 is TGTGCCAGCAAAATTCTAGGAAGCTCCTACGAGCAGTACTTC. The encoded protein is CASKILGSSYEQYF.

The V and J genes are TRBV12-3 or TRBV12-4 and TRBJ2-2; possible D gene TRBD1, 6 bases. The length of the CDR3 is 16 residues. Trimming removed 7 bases from V and 0 bases from J, with 15 bases in between. CDR3 loop: CASTKEGVANTGELFF. CDR3 DNA sequence: TGTGCCAGCACCAAAGAGGGGGTCGCGAACACCGGGGAGCTGTTTTTT.

This clonotype has ten or more counts. The chain has TRBV18 and TRBJ2-3, with TRBD2 matching 11 bases. The germline gives CDR1 KGHSH, CDR2 LQKENI. This CDR3 region has 18 residues. The J segment lost 5 bases and the V segment lost 1 base, leaving 11 bases of the junction unmatched. CDR3 sequence (DNA): TGTGCCAGCTCACCACTAAGTAGCGGGAGGGCCTTGAGAGATACGCAGTATTTT. Its protein is CASSPLSSGRALRDTQYF.

The CDR3 coding sequence is TGTGCCAGCAGGTCCCTCACTAGGGCCAATGAGCAGTTCTTC. The encoded protein is CASRSLTRANEQFF. The V gene is TRBV5-6, the J gene TRBJ2-1, with D possibly being TRBD2 (5 bases). CDR3 length: 14 residues. Germline CDR1 and CDR2: SGHDT and YYEEEE. Trimming left V 5 bases short and J 6 bases short, with 15 bases between.

Only a few counts were recorded for this clonotype. V gene TRBV14 combines with J gene TRBJ2-1; D is perhaps TRBD1 or TRBD2 (5 bases each). This CDR3 comprises 14 residues. V lost 6 bases, J lost 6 bases, and 15 bases lay in between. Germline V gene sequence: CDR1 SGHDN, CDR2 FVKESK. CDR3 in DNA: TGTGCCAGCAGAGCGGCAGGGACCCTCAATGAGCAGTTCTTC. Translating gives CASRAAGTLNEQFF.

This clonotype was seen ten or more times. The rearrangement uses TRBV11-1 and TRBJ2-7; 9 positions agree with TRBD2. In germline, CDR1 is SGHAT, CDR2 FQDESV (reference sequence). The J segment lost 6 bases and the V segment lost 1 base, leaving 7 bases of the junction unmatched. The CDR3 has 15 residues. CDR3 DNA sequence: TGTGCCAGCAGCTTAGTCCCGACTAGCGGAGGCGAGCAGTACTTC. Translation gives CASSLVPTSGGEQYF.

On this clonotype: Germline is not matched at one junction end, which may reflect a read error. The chain joins TRBV7-4 to TRBJ2-5, with TRBD1 identical over 7 bases. The CDR3 is 13 amino acids. Germline loops: CDR1 SGHVT, CDR2 SQSDAQ. The chain's CDR3 is CASSVVEGAAQNF. The CDR3 DNA reads as TGTGCCAGCAGCGTAGTCGAGGGGGCTGCTCAGAACTTC.

This clonotype occurred many times. The CDR3 loop reads CASRTPGQANTEAFF. The CDR3 DNA reads TGTGCCAGCAGAACCCCTGGACAGGCGAACACTGAAGCTTTCTTT. The genes are TRBV28 and TRBJ1-1; 7 bases map to TRBD1. CDR3 length: 15 amino acids. The V segment lost 6 bases and the J segment 1 base; nucleotides outside the gene matches: 8. Germline V CDR1 and CDR2: MDHEN, SYDVKM.

The table lists this clonotype with many counts. The chain is built from TRBV28 and TRBJ2-3; 7 bases are shared with TRBD2. The CDR3 totals 14 residues. J lost 2 bases, V lost 6 bases, and 5 bases had no gene match. Germline CDR1 MDHEN, CDR2 SYDVKM. DNA for the CDR3: TGTGCCAGCAGCCGGACTAGTGCCACAGATACGCAGTATTTT. Translating it yields CASSRTSATDTQYF.

This clonotype occurred many times. The chain carries TRBV12-3 or TRBV12-4 and TRBJ2-2, with 10 bases fitting TRBD2. The trim removed 6 bases at V and 5 bases at J, leaving 3 bases unmatched. This CDR3 contains 14 residues. DNA for the CDR3: TGTGCCAGCAGACCGGGACTAGCGACCGGGGAGCTGTTTTTT. Amino acid sequence: CASRPGLATGELFF.

This clonotype was seen many times. The chain links TRBV28 to TRBJ1-5; D is ambiguous. Germline-derived CDR1 and CDR2 are MDHEN and SYDVKM. The CDR3 sequence is 15 residues long. Trimming stripped 1 base from V and 5 bases from J, with 12 bases between. The CDR3 region has the DNA TGTGCCAGCAGTTTATCCGTTCGGGGTTATCAGCCCCAGCATTTT. Residues: CASSLSVRGYQPQHF.

Of note for this clonotype: A much bigger clone sits one base away, suggesting this may be a read error. Without the conserved terminal phenylalanine or tryptophan, this CDR3 likely stems from a read error. The chain joins TRBV20-1 to TRBJ2-7, with a weak D call TRBD2 (5 bases). The V gene's germline CDR1 is DFQATT and CDR2 SNEGSKA (reference sequence). Trimming cost V 0 bases and J 3 bases, with 15 bases left between them. The CDR3 covers 15 residues. For the CDR3, the DNA is TGCAGTGCTAGAGATCGGGGAGCGGTGATCTACGAGCAGTACTCC. Amino acid sequence: CSARDRGAVIYEQYS.

The chain has TRBV4-3 and TRBJ2-7, with a tentative D call TRBD1 (6 bases). CDR3 length: 15 residues. V shed 0 bases and J shed 3 bases, with 12 bases lying between them. CDR1 and CDR2 from the germline V gene are LGHNA and YSLEER. The CDR3 bases are TGCGCCAGCAGCCAAGATTGGGACATGGACTACGAGCAGTACTTC. It is translated as CASSQDWDMDYEQYF.

This clonotype was counted a few times. The V call is TRBV9, the J call TRBJ1-5; 7 bases map to TRBD1. Germline CDR1 reads SGDLS; CDR2 reads YYNGEE. Trimming removed 0 bases from V and 7 bases from J; junction bases left unmatched: 4. The CDR3 length is 14 residues. Written as DNA, the CDR3 is TGTGCCAGCAGCGTAGGACAGGGAGGCCAGCCCCAGCATTTT. Encoded protein: CASSVGQGGQPQHF.

This clonotype was picked up a small number of times. The V call is TRBV14, the J call TRBJ2-3, with TRBD2 as a possible D gene (5 bases). The CDR3 has 16 amino acids. CDR1 and CDR2 from the germline V gene are SGHDN and FVKESK. The V end lost 5 bases, the J end lost 0 bases, and 15 bases lay between the germline ends. The CDR3 coding sequence is TGTGCCAGCAGCAACGGCCCCGGGGTGAGCACAGATACGCAGTATTTT. It is translated as CASSNGPGVSTDTQYF.

In this sample, this clonotype turned up a few times. The junction does not match germline at one end; this may be a read error. V usage is TRBV28 and J usage is TRBJ2-7, with a possible D match to TRBD2 (5 bases). CDR3 size: 15 residues. Germline V gene lookup returns CDR1 MDHEN and CDR2 SYDVKM. This CDR3 is CASSFSGRGPYERYF. In DNA, the CDR3 is TGTGCCAGCAGTTTCTCGGGTCGGGGTCCCTACGAGCGGTACTTC.

This clonotype turned up a few times. V is TRBV2 and J is TRBJ1-1; no firm D call. The V end was cut by 8 bases, the J end by 0 bases, with 10 bases between. Germline V gene lookup returns CDR1 SNHLY and CDR2 FYNNEI. The CDR3 is made up of 13 amino acids. The CDR3 sequence: CASPPRVNTEAFF. In DNA form, the CDR3 reads TGTGCCAGCCCACCGAGAGTGAACACTGAAGCTTTCTTT. Combining the CDR3 with reference TRBV2 and TRBJ1-1 gives the whole variable domain EPEVTQTPSHQVTQMGQEVILRCVPISNHLYFYWYRQILGQKVEFLVSFYNNEISEKSEIFDDQFSVERPDGSNFTLKIRSTKLEDSAMYFCASPPRVNTEAFFGQGTRLTVV.